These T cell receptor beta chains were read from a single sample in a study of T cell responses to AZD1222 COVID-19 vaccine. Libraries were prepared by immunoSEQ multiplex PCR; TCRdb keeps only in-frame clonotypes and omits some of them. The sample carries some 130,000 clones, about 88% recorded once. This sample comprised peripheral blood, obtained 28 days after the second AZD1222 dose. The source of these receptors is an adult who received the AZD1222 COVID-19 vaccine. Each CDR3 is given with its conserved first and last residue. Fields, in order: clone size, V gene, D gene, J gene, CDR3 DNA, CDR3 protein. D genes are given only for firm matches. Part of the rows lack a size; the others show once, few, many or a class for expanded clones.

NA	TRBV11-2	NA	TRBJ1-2	TGTGCCAGCAGCTTAGACAGGGTGGTTGGCTACACCTTC	CASSLDRVVGYTF
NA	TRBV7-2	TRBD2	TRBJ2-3	TGTGCCAGCAGCTCGGGACTAGTCACAGATACGCAGTATTTT	CASSSGLVTDTQYF
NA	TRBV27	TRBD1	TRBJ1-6	TGTGCCAGCAGTTTCCGGGACAGTAATTCACCCCTCCACTTT	CASSFRDSNSPLHF
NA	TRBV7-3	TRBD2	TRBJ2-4	TGTGCCAGCAGCCCGTGGGGGGAGGGCCAAACCAAAAACATTCAGTACTTC	CASSPWGEGQTKNIQYF
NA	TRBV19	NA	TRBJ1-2	TGTGCCAGTAGTATAGACGGCAGGCCTGGGACCTTC	CASSIDGRPGTF
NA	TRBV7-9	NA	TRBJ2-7	TGTGCCAGCAACGGAGTTGGTAGGGGATCCTCCTACGAGCAGTACTTC	CASNGVGRGSSYEQYF
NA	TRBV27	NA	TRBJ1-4	TGTGCCAGCCCTTCCCCGGACTCGGGGCGGAAAAAACTGTTTTTT	CASPSPDSGRKKLFF
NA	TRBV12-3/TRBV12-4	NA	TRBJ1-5	TGTGCCAGCACCGCGAGGGGCAATCAGCCCCAGCATTTT	CASTARGNQPQHF
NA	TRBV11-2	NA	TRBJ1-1	TGTGCCAGCAGCTTAAAGGGGATCACTGAAGCTTTCTTT	CASSLKGITEAFF
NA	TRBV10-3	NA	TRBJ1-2	TGTGCCATCAGTGAGGAGGGGGAGGTTATCTATGGCTACACCTTC	CAISEEGEVIYGYTF
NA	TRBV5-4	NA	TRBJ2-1	TGTGCCAGCAGCGCAGGCTACAATGAGCAGTTCTTC	CASSAGYNEQFF
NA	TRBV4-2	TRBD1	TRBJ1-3	TGTGCCAGCAGCCGGGGACAGGGGGCCAACACCATATATTTT	CASSRGQGANTIYF
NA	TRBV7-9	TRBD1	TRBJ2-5	TGTGCCAGCAGGACAGGGGGGACTTTGGAGACCCAGTACTTC	CASRTGGTLETQYF
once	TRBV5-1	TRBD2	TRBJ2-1	TGCGCCAGCAGCTTGGGGCTAGCGGGAGTCAATGAGCAGTTCTTC	CASSLGLAGVNEQFF
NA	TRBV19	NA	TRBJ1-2	TGTGCCAGTAGTTGGGGCGGGAACTATGGCTACACCTTC	CASSWGGNYGYTF
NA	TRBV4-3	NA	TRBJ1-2	TGCGCCAGCAGCCACCTTAGGGGGGATGGCTACACCTTC	CASSHLRGDGYTF
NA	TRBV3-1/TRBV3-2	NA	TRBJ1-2	TGTGCCAGCAGCCCTCCCGGGATAGTTCCCTACACCTTC	CASSPPGIVPYTF
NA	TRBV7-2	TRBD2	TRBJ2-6	TGTGCCCTTAGCGGGACCCCTTCCTCCTCTGGGGCCAACGTCCTGACTTTC	CALSGTPSSSGANVLTF
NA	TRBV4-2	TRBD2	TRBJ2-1	TGTGCCAGCAGCCAGCGGGCCAGCGGGGGGGCTATTAGGACCAATGAGCAGTTCTTC	CASSQRASGGAIRTNEQFF
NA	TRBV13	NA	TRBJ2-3	TGTGCCAGCAGCCTACGATGGGGGGACGGTGGCACAGATACGCAGTATTTT	CASSLRWGDGGTDTQYF
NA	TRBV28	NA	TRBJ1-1	TGTGCCAGCACCTTGGGGTCCCTCGACACTGAAGCTTTCTTT	CASTLGSLDTEAFF
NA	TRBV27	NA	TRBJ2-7	TGTGCCAGCAGTCGCTCCCGGACGGTCCCGGGTGAGCAGTACTTC	CASSRSRTVPGEQYF